Listed below are T cell receptor beta chains from one sample, sequenced in a study of blood T cell repertoires in COVID-19. TCRdb keeps only in-frame clones here, not all; method: immunoSEQ multiplex PCR. The table shows about 150,000 clones, with around 87% occurring only once. Sequenced input: peripheral blood. Every receptor here comes from a woman in her 40s with acute or convalescent COVID-19. Both conserved end residues are part of each CDR3. D genes are given only for firm matches. Not all rows give a size; the values are once, few, many and, for expanded clones, a class.

abundance,d_gene,v_gene,j_gene,len,CDR3aa,CDR3nt
.,.,TRBV6-5,TRBJ2-7,15,CASRTGLLSSYEQYF,TGTGCCAGCAGGACCGGACTCCTAAGCTCCTACGAGCAGTACTTC
.,.,TRBV28,TRBJ1-1,15,CASSFIDRTNTEAFF,TGTGCCAGCAGTTTTATCGACAGAACGAACACTGAAGCTTTCTTT
.,.,TRBV7-9,TRBJ2-1,17,CATPSIGGGSSYNEQFF,TGTGCCACCCCTAGTATTGGGGGGGGCAGCTCCTACAATGAGCAGTTCTTC
.,TRBD1,TRBV3-1/TRBV3-2,TRBJ2-2,17,CASSQAFRDRDTGELFF,TGTGCCAGCAGCCAAGCATTCCGGGACAGAGACACCGGGGAGCTGTTTTTT
.,.,TRBV10-1,TRBJ2-7,17,CASSEKQGRVTSYEQYF,TGCGCCAGCAGTGAGAAACAGGGCAGGGTGACCTCCTACGAGCAGTACTTC
once,TRBD1,TRBV2,TRBJ1-5,18,CASSERDRGQKWLKPQHF,TGTGCCAGCAGTGAACGGGACAGGGGCCAGAAGTGGCTTAAGCCCCAGCATTTT
.,TRBD2,TRBV19,TRBJ2-3,15,CASRISGGALDTQYF,TGTGCCAGTAGAATAAGCGGGGGGGCACTGGATACGCAGTATTTT
.,.,TRBV9,TRBJ1-2,15,CASSPRAREAYGYTF,TGTGCCAGCAGCCCTCGGGCGAGGGAGGCGTATGGCTACACCTTC
.,TRBD1,TRBV7-2,TRBJ2-1,16,CASSLRDRSSYNEQFF,TGTGCCAGCAGCCTCCGGGACAGGAGCTCCTACAATGAGCAGTTCTTC
.,.,TRBV6-1,TRBJ2-5,13,CASSDGSMETQYF,TGTGCCAGCAGTGATGGGAGTATGGAGACCCAGTACTTC
.,.,TRBV9,TRBJ1-4,16,CASSVAGYAGREKLFF,TGTGCCAGCAGCGTAGCGGGGTATGCTGGTAGGGAAAAACTGTTTTTT
once,TRBD2,TRBV18,TRBJ2-1,16,CASSLAGLAVYNEQFF,TGTGCCAGCTCACTCGCAGGACTAGCGGTATACAATGAGCAGTTCTTC
.,TRBD2,TRBV9,TRBJ2-3,15,CASSVEAGGPDTQYF,TGTGCCAGCAGCGTAGAAGCGGGGGGGCCAGATACGCAGTATTTT
.,TRBD1,TRBV5-1,TRBJ2-7,15,CASSIQGSGSYEQYF,TGCGCCAGCAGCATACAGGGGAGCGGCTCCTACGAGCAGTACTTC
.,TRBD1,TRBV9,TRBJ2-3,16,CASSATGGAGTDTQYF,TGTGCCAGCAGCGCGACAGGGGGCGCGGGCACAGATACGCAGTATTTT
.,TRBD1,TRBV6-5,TRBJ2-3,15,CASSPNRGDSDTQYF,TGTGCCAGCAGTCCGAACAGGGGTGATTCAGATACGCAGTATTTT
.,TRBD2,TRBV30,TRBJ2-5,14,CAWGTSGYQETQYF,TGTGCCTGGGGGACTAGCGGGTACCAAGAGACCCAGTACTTC
once,.,TRBV6-5,TRBJ1-5,12,CASTGINQPQHF,TGTGCCAGCACAGGGATCAATCAGCCCCAGCATTTT
.,TRBD1,TRBV5-5,TRBJ1-1,15,CASSARQGRDTEAFF,TGTGCCAGCAGCGCCAGACAGGGCAGGGACACTGAAGCTTTCTTT
.,TRBD1,TRBV19,TRBJ2-2,14,CATETGWNTGELFF,TGTGCCACCGAGACAGGGTGGAACACCGGGGAGCTGTTTTTT
.,TRBD1,TRBV12-5,TRBJ2-1,16,CASGLGTGTGNNEQFF,TGTGCTAGTGGTTTGGGGACCGGGACAGGGAACAATGAGCAGTTCTTC
.,.,TRBV9,TRBJ1-1,13,CASSQVGNTEAFF,TGTGCCAGCAGTCAGGTTGGGAACACTGAAGCTTTCTTT
once,TRBD2,TRBV3-1/TRBV3-2,TRBJ2-1,15,CASSQVASGGGWQFF,TGTGCCAGCAGCCAAGTGGCTAGCGGGGGAGGGTGGCAGTTCTTC
.,.,TRBV28,TRBJ2-7,12,CATGAVDYEQYF,TGTGCCACAGGGGCGGTAGACTACGAGCAGTACTTC
.,.,TRBV24-1,TRBJ2-1,16,CATSEIAGVPYNEQFF,TGTGCCACCAGTGAAATAGCAGGGGTCCCCTACAATGAGCAGTTCTTC
.,TRBD2,TRBV11-3,TRBJ2-2,15,CASSGELAVPGELFF,TGTGCCAGCAGCGGGGAACTAGCGGTTCCCGGGGAGCTGTTTTTT
.,.,TRBV28,TRBJ1-4,15,CASSKNGATNEKLFF,TGTGCCAGCAGCAAAAACGGGGCAACTAATGAAAAACTGTTTTTT
once,TRBD1,TRBV7-2,TRBJ1-4,17,CASSLFVVGTGWEKLFF,TGTGCCAGCAGCTTATTTGTTGTTGGGACAGGGTGGGAAAAACTGTTTTTT
.,.,TRBV5-1,TRBJ2-2,13,CASSLSPTGELFF,TGCGCCAGCAGCCTGTCTCCTACCGGGGAGCTGTTTTTT
.,TRBD2,TRBV19,TRBJ2-7,18,CASSPSEGGPGGLYEQYF,TGTGCCAGTAGCCCCTCCGAGGGCGGACCGGGAGGGCTCTACGAGCAGTACTTC
.,.,TRBV18,TRBJ2-2,15,CASSTGTQNTGELFF,TGTGCCAGCTCAACCGGGACACAGAACACCGGGGAGCTGTTTTTT
.,TRBD1,TRBV4-1,TRBJ2-7,15,CASSAGQGGTFEQYF,TGCGCCAGCAGCGCGGGACAGGGTGGAACTTTCGAGCAGTACTTC
.,TRBD1,TRBV6-5,TRBJ2-4,14,CASSYRTGGNIQYF,TGTGCCAGCAGTTATAGGACAGGGGGGAACATTCAGTACTTC
.,TRBD1,TRBV13,TRBJ1-4,15,CASSNTGGGNEKLFF,TGTGCCAGCAGCAATACAGGGGGCGGTAATGAAAAACTGTTTTTT
.,.,TRBV19,TRBJ2-7,13,CASSQIGSYEQYF,TGTGCCAGTAGTCAGATTGGCTCCTACGAGCAGTACTTC
.,TRBD2,TRBV5-4,TRBJ2-3,14,CASSYGGDLNTQYF,TGTGCCAGCAGTTATGGGGGGGATCTGAATACGCAGTATTTT
.,.,TRBV15,TRBJ1-2,14,CATSREDFSYGYTF,TGTGCCACCAGCAGAGAAGACTTCAGCTATGGCTACACCTTC
.,.,TRBV7-9,TRBJ1-5,13,CASSLAGGVPQHF,TGTGCCAGCAGCTTAGCAGGGGGGGTGCCCCAGCATTTT
.,TRBD1,TRBV3-1/TRBV3-2,TRBJ2-7,17,CASSQGTGRKTSYEQYF,TGTGCCAGCAGCCAAGGGACAGGTCGGAAAACATCCTACGAGCAGTACTTC
.,.,TRBV6-2/TRBV6-3,TRBJ1-2,12,CASSQQGAGYTF,TGTGCCAGCAGTCAACAGGGAGCTGGCTACACCTTC
.,.,TRBV19,TRBJ1-1,13,CASSMGRATEAFF,TGTGCCAGTAGTATGGGCAGGGCCACTGAAGCTTTCTTT
.,.,TRBV9,TRBJ1-6,16,CASSVAGGLYNSPLHF,TGTGCCAGCAGCGTAGCGGGGGGCTTGTATAATTCACCCCTCCACTTT
.,.,TRBV19,TRBJ1-4,13,CASSINRDEKLFF,TGTGCCAGTAGTATAAACAGGGATGAAAAACTGTTTTTT
.,.,TRBV3-1/TRBV3-2,TRBJ1-2,13,CASSHGRNYGYTF,TGTGCCAGCAGCCACGGCAGGAACTATGGCTACACCTTC
.,.,TRBV7-9,TRBJ1-1,14,CASSRHRSSPEAFF,TGTGCCAGCAGCCGACACCGTTCATCGCCCGAAGCTTTCTTT
.,.,TRBV7-9,TRBJ1-4,15,CASSSAGRFYEKLFF,TGTGCCAGCAGCTCCGCGGGCAGGTTTTATGAAAAACTGTTTTTT
.,TRBD1,TRBV5-1,TRBJ2-2,14,CAGRTGRDGGELFF,TGCGCCGGACGGACAGGGCGCGATGGCGGGGAGCTGTTTTTT
few,TRBD1,TRBV9,TRBJ1-3,17,CASSAKGANSGGNTIYF,TGTGCCAGCAGCGCCAAGGGGGCGAATAGTGGCGGAAACACCATATATTTT
.,TRBD2,TRBV28,TRBJ2-1,14,CASRKGTRVFEQFF,TGTGCCAGCAGGAAAGGGACTAGGGTTTTTGAGCAGTTCTTC
.,.,TRBV5-1,TRBJ1-2,15,CASSLESLLDYGYTF,TGCGCCAGCAGCTTGGAATCCTTACTAGACTATGGCTACACCTTC
.,.,TRBV5-4,TRBJ2-7,14,CASRQKTGNYEQYF,TGTGCCAGCAGACAAAAAACCGGGAATTACGAGCAGTACTTC
once,.,TRBV25-1,TRBJ1-1,10,CASSGYEAFF,TGTGCCAGCTCAGGGTATGAAGCTTTCTTT
.,.,TRBV27,TRBJ1-2,16,CASSLLSPPTIRGYTF,TGTGCCAGCAGTTTATTGAGCCCTCCGACAATCCGTGGCTACACCTTC
.,.,TRBV2,TRBJ2-7,13,CASSGMSSYEQYF,TGTGCCAGCAGTGGAATGAGCTCCTACGAGCAGTACTTC
.,.,TRBV28,TRBJ1-4,14,CASSRWGLERKLFF,TGTGCCAGCAGCCGTTGGGGGCTGGAGAGGAAACTGTTTTTT
.,.,TRBV15,TRBJ1-1,14,CATSRLQQNTEAFF,TGTGCCACCAGCAGGCTCCAACAGAACACTGAAGCTTTCTTT
.,TRBD1,TRBV7-3,TRBJ2-3,16,CASSPTGGGRTDTQYF,TGTGCCAGCAGCCCGACAGGGGGCGGGAGGACAGATACGCAGTATTTT